Each of the 2 T cell receptor beta chains below was sequenced from the same sample in a study of cytomegalovirus exposure and HLA in healthy donors. The PCR contained 60 Vbeta and 13 Jbeta primers. Assay used: immunoSEQ multiplex PCR; TCRdb lists only in-frame clones, some missing. Found here are 240,000 or so clones, 81% of them singletons; the top ten hold less than 9%. Sequenced: PBMCs. These receptors all come from a woman between 55 and 75 years old in good health and CMV-seropositive.

CDR3 in amino acids: CAISERGQGSYEQYF. Here the CDR3 DNA reads TGTGCCATCAGTGAAAGGGGACAGGGCTCCTACGAGCAGTACTTC. The chain links TRBV10-3 to TRBJ2-7; 9 bases match TRBD1. This CDR3 has 15 residues. Trimming removed 3 bases from V and 0 bases from J; junction bases left unmatched: 3. Germline loops: CDR1 ENHRY, CDR2 SYGVKD.

This clone appeared a few times. The chain links TRBV9 to TRBJ2-1, with D possibly matching TRBD2 (5 bases). The CDR3 contains 14 residues. Trimming pared 1 base from V and 7 bases from J, leaving 12 bases between. Germline V gene sequence: CDR1 SGDLS, CDR2 YYNGEE. The CDR3 sequence: CASSVSGIGNEQFF. The CDR3, as DNA: TGTGCCAGCAGCGTATCCGGGATTGGGAATGAGCAGTTCTTC.